This T cell receptor (beta chain) was identified in a study of OX40 agonist ivuxolimab in advanced cancers. As for the study in general: Previous treatment with anti-PD-1, anti-PD-L1 or anti-CTLA-4 therapy was allowed; approximately 40% had received some.

Germline-derived CDR1 and CDR2 are MNHNS and SASEGT. The CDR3 contains 16 residues. V gave up 1 base and J gave up 2 bases, with 14 bases separating them. Sequencing was performed with immunoSEQ multiplex PCR; in TCRdb, only in-frame clones are kept and a portion is missing. This table has about 36,000 clones, about 81% appearing once. The chain combines TRBV6-1 with TRBJ1-2, with D perhaps matching TRBD1 (6 bases). The sample here was CD4+ or CD8+ T cells sorted from blood, taken in a trial of the OX40 agonist ivuxolimab. The clonotype was recovered from an adult with an advanced solid tumor such as melanoma, head and neck, liver or kidney cancer. The CDR3, as DNA: TGTGCCAGCAGTGAAGTCGTAGGCAGGGGAAACTATGGCTACACCTTC. Translating it yields CASSEVVGRGNYGYTF.